One and the same sample provided the 31 T cell receptor beta chains below, sequenced in a study of early T cells in non-severe SARS-CoV-2 infection. TCRdb independently ran MiXCR on the 5' RACE reads; one entry per CDR3 protein. The data contain roughly 69,000 distinct CDR3 sequences, more than 8% of them singletons. The specimen comprised whole blood, sampled at baseline. The receptors shown here come from an adult who was a healthcare worker with PCR-confirmed SARS-CoV-2 infection or an uninfected control (not recorded which).

This clonotype was counted many times. The chain recombines TRBV6-2 or TRBV6-3 with TRBJ1-1; D not certain. Per the germline V gene, CDR1 is MNHEY and CDR2 is SVGEGT. This CDR3 has 13 amino acids. V was cut by 5 bases and J by 3 bases, with 10 bases left in between. Written as DNA, the CDR3 is TGTGCCAGCAGTCGGACGCGGGACACTGAAGCTTTCTTT. Protein: CASSRTRDTEAFF.

This clonotype has ten or more counts. The gene calls are TRBV12-3 or TRBV12-4 and TRBJ1-5; no reliable D call. V was clipped by 5 bases and J by 3 bases, with 11 bases between them. This CDR3 comprises 14 residues. CDR3 DNA sequence: TGTGCCAGCAGTCGCACGGGGAACAATCAGCCCCAGCATTTT. As protein: CASSRTGNNQPQHF.

This clonotype was observed at least ten times. The chain recombines TRBV4-2 with TRBJ1-5, with D unresolved. The length of the CDR3 is 15 residues. The V gene lost 0 bases and the J gene lost 2 bases, with 8 bases spanning the gap. The germline V gene encodes CDR1 LGHNA and CDR2 YNFKEQ. In nucleotides, the CDR3 is TGTGCCAGCAGCCAAGAGATAGCTGGCAATCAGCCCCAGCATTTT. Encoded protein: CASSQEIAGNQPQHF.

J is TRBJ2-1 and V is TRBV29-1; 7 bases are a match to TRBD2. The junction had 10 bases not matched to a gene; V was cut back by 6 bases and J by 2 bases. The CDR3 is made up of 15 amino acids. The germline V gene encodes CDR1 SQVTM and CDR2 ANQGSEA. CDR3 in amino acids: CSVTPTSATYNEQFF. Here the CDR3 DNA reads TGCAGCGTAACACCTACTAGCGCCACCTACAATGAGCAGTTCTTC.

This clonotype appeared many times. The chain couples TRBV12-3 or TRBV12-4 to TRBJ2-1; unclear D gene. The germline V and J ends were trimmed by 6 bases and 6 bases, with 9 bases remaining between them. This CDR3 has 12 residues. The CDR3 protein is CASSLRSNEQFF. The CDR3 coding sequence is TGTGCCAGCAGCCTACGGAGCAATGAGCAGTTCTTC.

The gene calls are TRBV20-1 and TRBJ2-1; D possibly matches TRBD1 or TRBD2 (5 bases each). V dropped 6 bases and J dropped 0 bases, with 18 bases sitting between them. CDR3 length: 16 amino acids. Germline V gene sequence: CDR1 DFQATT, CDR2 SNEGSKA (reference sequence). The CDR3 region is CSAQLPRGLSYNEQFF. In DNA, the CDR3 is TGCAGTGCCCAGCTACCCCGGGGCCTCTCCTACAATGAGCAGTTCTTC.

This clonotype was seen many times. The V and J genes are TRBV28 and TRBJ2-5; D is uncertain. CDR1 and CDR2 (germline): MDHEN, SYDVKM. Between the trimmed V and J ends, which lost 3 bases and 9 bases, there was a span of 17 bases. This CDR3 has 14 amino acids. The CDR3 here is CASSFRVSAVAQYF. CDR3 nucleotide sequence: TGTGCCAGCAGTTTTCGAGTTTCGGCGGTGGCCCAGTACTTC.

In this sample, this clonotype turned up a few times. The chain joins TRBV7-2 to TRBJ2-5; D is undetermined. CDR1 is SGHTA and CDR2 is FQGNSA in the germline V gene. The CDR3 has 14 residues. Trimming shortened V by 4 bases and J by 5 bases, and 14 bases separated the two germline ends. DNA of the CDR3: TGTGCCAGCAGCTCCCCCGGTGGTTCCGAGACCCAGTACTTC. This encodes CASSSPGGSETQYF.

This clonotype was recorded at least ten times. The rearrangement joins TRBV28 to TRBJ1-6; 8 bases fit TRBD1. Looked up from germline, CDR1 is MDHEN and CDR2 is SYDVKM. Trimming at V came to 6 bases and at J to 10 bases, leaving 11 bases not matched to a gene. The length of the CDR3 is 15 residues. CDR3 nucleotide sequence: TGTGCCAGCAGAGGAGCGACAGGGGTATACTCACCCCTCCACTTT. This codes for CASRGATGVYSPLHF.

A word on this clonotype: The junction departs from germline at one end; a sequencing error may be responsible. The chain uses TRBV28 and TRBJ2-7; D could derive from TRBD1 or TRBD2 (5 bases each). The germline V gene encodes CDR1 MDHEN and CDR2 SYDVKM. The CDR3 extends over 17 amino acids. The CDR3 protein is CANSPRPSQGVGYEQYF. The CDR3 region has the DNA TGTGCCAACAGTCCGCGGCCCTCTCAGGGAGTGGGTTACGAGCAGTACTTC.

The chain combines TRBV29-1 with TRBJ2-7; TRBD2 might be the D (7 bases). Germline V gene lookup returns CDR1 SQVTM and CDR2 ANQGSEA. The V end lost 6 bases, the J end lost 1 base, and 13 bases lay between the germline ends. The length of the CDR3 is 13 residues. Written as DNA, the CDR3 is TGCAGCGTAGGGGGGGCTGTTTCCTACGAGCAGTACTTC. Translated, it gives CSVGGAVSYEQYF.

This clonotype was seen a handful of times. Here the CDR3 reads CSAHSGGTSGSNEQFF. CDR3 sequence (DNA): TGCAGTGCTCACTCTGGGGGGACTAGCGGGAGCAATGAGCAGTTCTTC. This chain links TRBV20-1 with TRBJ2-1; 14 nucleotides agree with TRBD2. The germline V gene has CDR1 DFQATT and CDR2 SNEGSKA (reference sequence). The CDR3 covers 16 residues. The junction had 9 bases not matched to a gene; V was cut back by 5 bases and J by 6 bases.

This clonotype was counted ten times or more. The chain employs TRBV29-1 and TRBJ2-6; D is perhaps TRBD2 (5 bases). Germline-derived CDR1 and CDR2 are SQVTM and ANQGSEA. V was clipped by 5 bases and J by 2 bases, with 13 bases between them. The length of the CDR3 is 15 residues. The CDR3 sequence: CSVREGGTGANVLTF. The CDR3 bases are TGCAGCGTTCGAGAGGGTGGAACTGGGGCCAACGTCCTGACTTTC.

This clonotype was counted ten times or more. The chain has TRBV10-3 and TRBJ2-7; 9 bases map to TRBD1. The V gene end was trimmed by 10 bases and the J gene end by 2 bases; junction bases not matched to a gene: 12. Germline CDR1 ENHRY, CDR2 SYGVKD. The CDR3 covers 15 residues. CDR3 nucleotides: TGTGCCACCTCGCCCCGGGACAGGGCGACCTACGAGCAGTACTTC. It encodes CATSPRDRATYEQYF.

This clonotype has a count of ten or more. V usage is TRBV18 and J usage is TRBJ1-1, with a tentative D call TRBD1 (6 bases). Germline V gene sequence: CDR1 KGHSH, CDR2 LQKENI. Trimming removed 0 bases from V and 6 bases from J, with 11 bases in between. The CDR3 covers 14 residues. The CDR3 loop reads CASSPPSGAAEAFF. The CDR3 bases are TGTGCCAGCTCACCACCCTCGGGGGCTGCTGAAGCTTTCTTT.

The gene calls are TRBV27 and TRBJ1-2; TRBD1 matches at 7 bases. After removal of 2 bases from V and 5 bases from J, the junction contained 14 bases not matched to a gene. This CDR3 contains 17 residues. In germline, CDR1 is MNHEY, CDR2 SMNVEV (reference sequence). CDR3 DNA: TGTGCCAGCAGTTTACTCACGGGGACAGCGATGAAATATGGCTACACCTTC. Protein: CASSLLTGTAMKYGYTF.

The chain has TRBV27 and TRBJ2-1; D uncertain. Germline loops: CDR1 MNHEY, CDR2 SMNVEV (reference sequence). The CDR3 extends over 13 amino acids. Between the trimmed V and J ends, which lost 6 bases and 1 base, there was a span of 7 bases. The CDR3, as DNA: TGTGCCAGCAGCCCCTTTTCCTACAATGAGCAGTTCTTC. Translation gives CASSPFSYNEQFF.

This clonotype was seen a handful of times. The rearrangement joins TRBV28 to TRBJ2-5, with D maybe TRBD1 (6 bases). V lost 7 bases to trimming and J lost 4 bases, with 10 bases between them. CDR1 and CDR2 from the germline V gene are MDHEN and SYDVKM. This CDR3 spans 12 amino acids. The CDR3 DNA follows: TGTGCCAGCAACAAACAGGGAGAGACCCAGTACTTC. Its protein product is CASNKQGETQYF.

This clonotype came up a few times. CDR3 sequence reads: CASSAGGTDTQYF. The DNA for the CDR3 is TGTGCCAGCAGTGCCGGGGGCACAGATACGCAGTATTTT. The rearrangement joins TRBV25-1 to TRBJ2-3; TRBD2 might be the D (5 bases). The germline V gene encodes CDR1 MGHDK and CDR2 SYGVNS. This CDR3 comprises 13 residues. Trimming removed 4 bases from V and 1 base from J, with 6 bases in between.

This clonotype was observed at least ten times. The chain carries TRBV6-6 and TRBJ2-3; tentatively, D is TRBD2 (5 bases). This CDR3 is built from 16 residues. Trimming cost V 2 bases and J 2 bases, with 14 bases left between them. Germline V gene lookup returns CDR1 MNHNY and CDR2 SVGAGI (reference sequence). CDR3 coding DNA: TGTGCCAGCAGTTACCTCCCCGCCGGACTCACAGATACGCAGTATTTT. As protein: CASSYLPAGLTDTQYF.

The chain combines TRBV3-1 with TRBJ2-7; 8 bases map to TRBD1. The CDR3 covers 12 residues. The germline V gene has CDR1 LGHDT and CDR2 YNNKEL (reference sequence). J lost 9 bases, V lost 11 bases, and 12 bases had no gene match. CDR3 nucleotide sequence: TGTGCCGTGGCTGACAGGGGAACGGGGCAGTACTTC. As protein: CAVADRGTGQYF.

This clonotype was counted between two and nine times. This chain's CDR3 is CASSVGTAQYF. CDR3 DNA sequence: TGTGCCAGCAGCGTGGGGACGGCGCAGTATTTT. V gene TRBV28 combines with J gene TRBJ2-3; D is possibly TRBD1 or TRBD2 (5 bases each). CDR3 length: 11 amino acids. V was cut by 6 bases and J by 10 bases, with 11 bases left in between. The germline V gene encodes CDR1 MDHEN and CDR2 SYDVKM.

This clonotype has a handful of counts. The rearrangement uses TRBV5-1 and TRBJ2-7; possibly TRBD2 for D (6 bases). V was pared by 3 bases and J by 5 bases, with 12 bases between. This CDR3 is built from 13 residues. The germline V gene encodes CDR1 SGHRS and CDR2 YFSETQ. CDR3: CASSSLTSNEQYF. The CDR3 region has the DNA TGCGCCAGCAGCTCTCTGACTAGTAACGAGCAGTACTTC.

This clonotype was found once. The V call is TRBV2, the J call TRBJ2-2; 7 bases map to TRBD1. Germline lookup yields CDR1 SNHLY and CDR2 FYNNEI. The length of the CDR3 is 15 residues. The CDR3 region has the DNA TGTGTCACCAATCGGGCAGGGGGAGACACCGGGGAGCTGTTTTTT. Translated, it gives CVTNRAGGDTGELFF.

This clonotype showed up many times. This chain uses TRBV13 with TRBJ2-3, with a weak D call TRBD2 (6 bases). CDR3 size: 16 residues. V gave up 2 bases and J gave up 3 bases, with 15 bases separating them. Germline CDR1 is PRHDT and CDR2 is FYEKMQ (reference sequence). The CDR3 DNA sequence: TGTGCCAGCAGCTTAACTAGTGGAGGGAGAACAGATACGCAGTATTTT. As protein: CASSLTSGGRTDTQYF.

This clonotype has only a few counts. The chain recombines TRBV6-1 with TRBJ1-1, with 10 bases matching TRBD1. The CDR3 has 15 amino acids. From germline, CDR1 is MNHNS and CDR2 SASEGT. With V trimmed by 4 bases and J by 2 bases, 4 bases remained unmatched. The CDR3 here is CASSGRTGGNTEAFF. CDR3 bases: TGTGCCAGCAGTGGAAGGACAGGGGGTAACACTGAAGCTTTCTTT.

This chain connects TRBV24-1 to TRBJ2-5; 8 positions match TRBD2. Germline V CDR1 and CDR2: KGHDR, SFDVKD. The ends lost 4 bases at V and 2 bases at J; junction bases unmatched: 14. The CDR3 length is 18 residues. The CDR3 region has the DNA TGTGCCACCAGTGACCCCTCATTAGCGGGAATCCCGCAAGAGACCCAGTACTTC. It encodes CATSDPSLAGIPQETQYF.

This chain links TRBV7-8 with TRBJ2-1, with D perhaps matching TRBD2 (6 bases). CDR3 length: 13 amino acids. The germline gives CDR1 SGHVS, CDR2 FQNEAQ. The V end was cut by 8 bases, the J end by 2 bases, with 10 bases between. DNA for the CDR3: TGTGCCAGCGGGAGGCGCGCCTACAATGAGCAGTTCTTC. This sequence encodes CASGRRAYNEQFF.

The J gene is TRBJ1-2, the V gene TRBV6-2 or TRBV6-3; no definite D call. Germline V gene data show CDR1 as MNHEY and CDR2 as SVGEGT. Trimming removed 5 bases from V and 7 bases from J, with 14 bases in between. The CDR3 is made up of 13 amino acids. CDR3 region: CASSPGHLGGYTF. For the CDR3, the DNA is TGTGCCAGCAGTCCCGGGCACCTGGGTGGCTACACCTTC.

This clonotype has ten or more counts. V usage is TRBV28 and J usage is TRBJ1-4; D unresolved. This CDR3 has 12 residues. Trimming removed 9 bases at V and 6 bases at J, with 11 bases between. The germline CDR1 and CDR2 sequences are MDHEN and SYDVKM. The CDR3 here is CASAGGDEKLFF. DNA of the CDR3: TGTGCCAGTGCGGGCGGGGATGAAAAACTGTTTTTT.

The chain joins TRBV30 to TRBJ2-6; D is uncertain. Trimming removed 4 bases at V and 0 bases at J, with 4 bases between. CDR3 length: 13 amino acids. Germline V lookup: CDR1 GTSNPN, CDR2 SVGIG (reference sequence). The CDR3 reads CAWTLSGANVLTF. The CDR3 coding sequence is TGTGCCTGGACGCTCTCTGGGGCCAACGTCCTGACTTTC.